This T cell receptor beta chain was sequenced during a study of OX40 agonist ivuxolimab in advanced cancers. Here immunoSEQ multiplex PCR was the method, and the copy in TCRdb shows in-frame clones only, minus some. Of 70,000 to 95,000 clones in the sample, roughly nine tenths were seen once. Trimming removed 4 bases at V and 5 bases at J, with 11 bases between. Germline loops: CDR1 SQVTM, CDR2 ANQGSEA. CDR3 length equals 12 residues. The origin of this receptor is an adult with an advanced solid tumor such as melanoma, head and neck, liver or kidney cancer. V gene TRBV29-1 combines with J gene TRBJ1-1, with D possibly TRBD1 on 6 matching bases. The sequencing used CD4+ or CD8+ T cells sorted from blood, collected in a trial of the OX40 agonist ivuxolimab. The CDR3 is CSVGGGGTEAFF. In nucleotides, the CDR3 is TGCAGCGTTGGGGGAGGGGGGACTGAAGCTTTCTTT.